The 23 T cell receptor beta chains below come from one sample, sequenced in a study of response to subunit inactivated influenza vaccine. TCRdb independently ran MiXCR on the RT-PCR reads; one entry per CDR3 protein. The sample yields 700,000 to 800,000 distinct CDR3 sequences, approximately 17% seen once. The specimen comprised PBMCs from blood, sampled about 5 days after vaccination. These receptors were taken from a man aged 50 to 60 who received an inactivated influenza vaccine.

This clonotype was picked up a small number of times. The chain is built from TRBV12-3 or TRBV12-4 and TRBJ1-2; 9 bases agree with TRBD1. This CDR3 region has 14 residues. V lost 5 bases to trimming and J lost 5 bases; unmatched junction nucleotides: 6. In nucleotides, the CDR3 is TGTGCCAGCAGTCCGGGACAGGGAGAGTATGGCTACACCTTC. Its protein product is CASSPGQGEYGYTF.

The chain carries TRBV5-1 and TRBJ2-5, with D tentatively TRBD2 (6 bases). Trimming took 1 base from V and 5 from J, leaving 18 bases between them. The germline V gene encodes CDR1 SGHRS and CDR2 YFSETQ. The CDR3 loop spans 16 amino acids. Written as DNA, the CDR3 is TGCGCCAGCAGCTTGATCGGTAGCGGTAGAGCCGAGACCCAGTACTTC. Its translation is CASSLIGSGRAETQYF.

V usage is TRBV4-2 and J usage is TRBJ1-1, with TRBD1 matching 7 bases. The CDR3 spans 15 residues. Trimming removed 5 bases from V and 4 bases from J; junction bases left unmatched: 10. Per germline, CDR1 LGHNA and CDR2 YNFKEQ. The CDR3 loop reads CASSSQDRVGTEAFF. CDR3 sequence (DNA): TGTGCCAGCAGCTCCCAAGACAGGGTCGGCACTGAAGCTTTCTTT.

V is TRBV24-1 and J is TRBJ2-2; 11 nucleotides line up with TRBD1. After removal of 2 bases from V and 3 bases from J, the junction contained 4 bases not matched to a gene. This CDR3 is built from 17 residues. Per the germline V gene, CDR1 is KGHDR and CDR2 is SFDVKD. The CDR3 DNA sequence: TGTGCCACCAGTGATTCCGGGACAGGGGGGCACACCGGGGAGCTGTTTTTT. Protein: CATSDSGTGGHTGELFF.

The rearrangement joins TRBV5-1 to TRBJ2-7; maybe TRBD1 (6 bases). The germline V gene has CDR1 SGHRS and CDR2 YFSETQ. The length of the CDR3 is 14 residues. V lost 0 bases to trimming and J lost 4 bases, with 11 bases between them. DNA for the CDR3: TGCGCCAGCAGCTTGGACAGGGCCCCATACGAGCAGTACTTC. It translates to CASSLDRAPYEQYF.

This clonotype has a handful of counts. The CDR3: CSARPLDGTSTDTQYF. CDR3 in DNA: TGCAGTGCTAGACCACTAGACGGGACTAGCACAGATACGCAGTATTTT. The chain links TRBV20-1 to TRBJ2-3; D is perhaps TRBD2 (6 bases). V lost 2 bases, J lost 0 bases, and 15 bases lay in between. Germline lookup yields CDR1 DFQATT and CDR2 SNEGSKA (reference sequence). CDR3 length equals 16 residues.

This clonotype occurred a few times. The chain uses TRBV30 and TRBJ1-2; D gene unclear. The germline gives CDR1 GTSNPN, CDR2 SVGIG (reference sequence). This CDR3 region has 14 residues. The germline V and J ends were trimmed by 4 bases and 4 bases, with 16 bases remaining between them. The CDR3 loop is CAWIVLGSVYGYTF. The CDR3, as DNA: TGTGCCTGGATAGTATTGGGGTCGGTCTATGGCTACACCTTC.

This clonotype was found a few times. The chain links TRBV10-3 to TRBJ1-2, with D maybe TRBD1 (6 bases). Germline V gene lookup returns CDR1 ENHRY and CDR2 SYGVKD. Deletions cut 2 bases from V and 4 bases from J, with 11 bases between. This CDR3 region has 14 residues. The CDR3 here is CAISEATGSYGYTF. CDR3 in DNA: TGTGCCATCAGTGAGGCAACAGGGAGCTATGGCTACACCTTC.

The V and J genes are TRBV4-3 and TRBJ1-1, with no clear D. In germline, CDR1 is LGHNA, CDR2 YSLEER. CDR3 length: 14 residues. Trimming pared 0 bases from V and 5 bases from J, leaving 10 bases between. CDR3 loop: CASSQESRVTEAFF. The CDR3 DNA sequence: TGCGCCAGCAGCCAAGAGTCCCGCGTGACTGAAGCTTTCTTT.

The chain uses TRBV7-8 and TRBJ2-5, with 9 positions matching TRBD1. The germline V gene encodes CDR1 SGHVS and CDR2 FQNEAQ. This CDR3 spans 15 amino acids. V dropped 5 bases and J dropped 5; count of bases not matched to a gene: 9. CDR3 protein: CASSDVGQGRETQYF. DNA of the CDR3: TGTGCCAGCAGCGACGTAGGACAGGGGAGGGAGACCCAGTACTTC. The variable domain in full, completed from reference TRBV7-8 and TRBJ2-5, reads GAGVSQSPRYKVAKRGQDVALRCDPISGHVSLFWYQQALGQGPEFLTYFQNEAQLDKSGLPSDRFFAERPEGSVSTLKIQRTQQEDSAVYLCASSDVGQGRETQYFGPGTRLLVL.

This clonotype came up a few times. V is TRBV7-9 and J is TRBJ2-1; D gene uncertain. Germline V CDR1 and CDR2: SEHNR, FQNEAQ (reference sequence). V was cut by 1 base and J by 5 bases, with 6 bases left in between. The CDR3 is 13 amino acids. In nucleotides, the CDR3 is TGTGCCAGCAGCTTAGAAGGAAACAATGAGCAGTTCTTC. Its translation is CASSLEGNNEQFF.

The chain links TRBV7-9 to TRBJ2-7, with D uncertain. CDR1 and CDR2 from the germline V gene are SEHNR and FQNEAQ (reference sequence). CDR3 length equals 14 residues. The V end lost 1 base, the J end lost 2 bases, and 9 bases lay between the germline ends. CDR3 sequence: CASSLGSATYEQYF. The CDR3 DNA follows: TGTGCCAGCAGCTTAGGGTCAGCCACCTACGAGCAGTACTTC.

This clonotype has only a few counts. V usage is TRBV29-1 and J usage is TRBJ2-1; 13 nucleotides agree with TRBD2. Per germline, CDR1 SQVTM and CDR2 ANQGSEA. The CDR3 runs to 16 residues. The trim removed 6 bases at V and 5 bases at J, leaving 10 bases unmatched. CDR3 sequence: CSVSGLAGAIDNEQFF. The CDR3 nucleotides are TGCAGCGTGTCCGGACTAGCGGGAGCTATAGACAATGAGCAGTTCTTC.

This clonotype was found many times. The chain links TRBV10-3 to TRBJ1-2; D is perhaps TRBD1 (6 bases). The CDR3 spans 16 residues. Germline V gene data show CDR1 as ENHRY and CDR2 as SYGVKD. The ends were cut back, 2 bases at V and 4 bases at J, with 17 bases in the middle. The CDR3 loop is CAISEMGGAHGYGYTF. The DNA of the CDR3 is TGTGCCATCAGTGAGATGGGGGGGGCTCATGGCTATGGCTACACCTTC.

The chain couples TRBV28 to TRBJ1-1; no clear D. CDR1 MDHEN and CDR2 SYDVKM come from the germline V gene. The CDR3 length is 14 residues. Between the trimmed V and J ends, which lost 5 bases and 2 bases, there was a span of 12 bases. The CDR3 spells CASSPSILNTEAFF. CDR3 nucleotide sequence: TGTGCCAGCAGTCCAAGTATCCTAAACACTGAAGCTTTCTTT.

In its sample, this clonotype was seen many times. CDR3 amino acids: CASSLKGLGGYTF. Here the CDR3 DNA reads TGTGCCAGCAGTTTAAAGGGGTTAGGAGGCTACACCTTC. This rearrangement joins TRBV12-3 or TRBV12-4 to TRBJ1-2, with TRBD1 as a possible D gene (5 bases). Trimming removed 2 bases from V and 8 bases from J, with 12 bases in between. The CDR3 extends over 13 amino acids.

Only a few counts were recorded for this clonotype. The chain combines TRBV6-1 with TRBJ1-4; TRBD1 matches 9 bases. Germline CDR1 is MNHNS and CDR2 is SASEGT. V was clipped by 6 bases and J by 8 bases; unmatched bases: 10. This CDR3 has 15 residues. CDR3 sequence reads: CASSLAGTGREKLFF. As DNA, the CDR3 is TGTGCCAGCAGCCTTGCCGGGACAGGGCGAGAAAAACTGTTTTTT.

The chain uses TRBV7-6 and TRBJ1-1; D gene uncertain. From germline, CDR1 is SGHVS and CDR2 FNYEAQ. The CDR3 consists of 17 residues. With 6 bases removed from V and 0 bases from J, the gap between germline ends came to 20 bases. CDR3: CASSSPQFNQMNTEAFF. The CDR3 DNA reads TGTGCCAGCAGTTCACCCCAGTTCAACCAGATGAACACTGAAGCTTTCTTT.

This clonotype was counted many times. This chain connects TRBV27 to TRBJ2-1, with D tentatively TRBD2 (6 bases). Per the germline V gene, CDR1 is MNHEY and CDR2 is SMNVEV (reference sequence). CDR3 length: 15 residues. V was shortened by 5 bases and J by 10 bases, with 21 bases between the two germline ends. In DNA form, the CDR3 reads TGTGCCAGCAGTCTCCTAGCGCGTCCAGGAGAGGAGCAGTTCTTC. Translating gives CASSLLARPGEEQFF.

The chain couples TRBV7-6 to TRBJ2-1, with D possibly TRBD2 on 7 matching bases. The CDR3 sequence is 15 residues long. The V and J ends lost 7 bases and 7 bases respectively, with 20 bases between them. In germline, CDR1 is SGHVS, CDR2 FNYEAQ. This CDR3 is CASTPRGGWGNEQFF. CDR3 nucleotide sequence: TGTGCCAGCACCCCCCGCGGGGGCTGGGGGAATGAGCAGTTCTTC.

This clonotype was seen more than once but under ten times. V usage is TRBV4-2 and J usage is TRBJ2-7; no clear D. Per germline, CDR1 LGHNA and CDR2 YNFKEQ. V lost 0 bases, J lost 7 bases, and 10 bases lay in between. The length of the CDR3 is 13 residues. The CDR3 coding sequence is TGTGCCAGCAGCCAAGATGATGGCAGGGAGCAGTACTTC. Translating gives CASSQDDGREQYF.

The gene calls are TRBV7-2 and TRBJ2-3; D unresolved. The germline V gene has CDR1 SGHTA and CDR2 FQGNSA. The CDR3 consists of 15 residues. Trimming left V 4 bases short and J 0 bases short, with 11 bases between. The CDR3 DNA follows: TGTGCCAGCAGCTCCACTACCGCTAGCACAGATACGCAGTATTTT. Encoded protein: CASSSTTASTDTQYF.

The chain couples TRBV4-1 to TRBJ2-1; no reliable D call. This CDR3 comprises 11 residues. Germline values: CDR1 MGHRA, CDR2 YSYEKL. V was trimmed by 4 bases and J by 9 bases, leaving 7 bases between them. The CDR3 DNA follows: TGCGCCAGCAGCCCCGTCACTGAGCAGTTCTTC. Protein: CASSPVTEQFF.